This T cell receptor beta chain was recovered during a study of T cell responses to AZD1222 COVID-19 vaccine. The CDR3 loop spans 14 amino acids. Per germline, CDR1 SGHRS and CDR2 YFSETQ. V was trimmed by 2 bases and J by 1 base, leaving 9 bases between them. The table came from immunoSEQ multiplex PCR; TCRdb's copy has only in-frame clones and leaves some out. There are over 55,000 clones in the sample; more than 60% occur only once, and under 4.5% lies in the top ten. The sequences come from peripheral blood, collected 28 days after the second AZD1222 dose. The chain couples TRBV5-1 to TRBJ1-2; D is perhaps TRBD1 (5 bases). This clonotype was obtained from an adult who received the AZD1222 COVID-19 vaccine. The CDR3, as DNA: TGCGCCAGCAGCTTATCGACAGATAACTATGGCTACACCTTC. Translation: CASSLSTDNYGYTF.